These T cell receptor beta chains were read from a single sample in a study of blood T cell repertoires in COVID-19. Only in-frame clones appear in the TCRdb table, and some are missing; sequencing was by immunoSEQ multiplex PCR. This table has approximately 150,000 clones, over 75% appearing once. Sequencing was carried out using peripheral blood. The receptors stem from a man between 65 and 85 years old who had recovered from COVID-19. CDR3s include the opening cysteine and the closing phenylalanine or tryptophan.

>TRBJ1-1|TRBV18
CASSPAGSGGNTEAFF
>TRBJ1-4|TRBV6-5
CASSYNPKVGGEKLFF
>TRBJ1-1|TRBV7-9
CASSLDGGNTEAFF
>TRBJ2-4|TRBV30
CAWRVGVIQYF
>TRBJ1-2|TRBV14
CASSQDLQGANYGYTF
>TRBJ2-3|TRBV7-3
CASSRTSATDTQYF
>TRBJ1-4|TRBV18
CASSPNRADGEKLFF
>TRBJ1-5|TRBV24-1
CATSETSAGPGPHQPQHF
>TRBJ2-6|TRBV3-1/TRBV3-2
CASSRGGANVLTF
>TRBJ1-2|TRBV10-3
CAISGDRGVDGYTF
>TRBJ2-7|TRBV3-1/TRBV3-2
CASSQWALAVYEQYF
>TRBJ1-1|TRBV27
CASSLETGMNTEAFF
>TRBJ1-4|TRBV6-5
CASRREGGANEKLFF
>TRBJ1-6|TRBV3-1/TRBV3-2
CASSQLNSPLHF
>TRBJ1-1|TRBV11-2
CASSFSWTVMNTEAFF
>TRBJ2-7|TRBV6-2/TRBV6-3
CASNPGQATYEQYF
>TRBJ2-5|TRBV6-5
CASSSPRLEETQYF
>TRBJ2-6|TRBV28
CASSFLQGSISGANVLTF
>TRBJ1-3|TRBV7-9
CASSLRGGPGNTIYF
>TRBJ2-5|TRBV19
CASSVRASGRSQETQYF
>TRBJ1-3|TRBV18
CASSNGHGSGNTIYF
>TRBJ2-1|TRBV28
CASSFTSGRGEQFF
>TRBJ1-1|TRBV25-1
CASSERVGRGTEAFF
>TRBJ1-4|TRBV6-5
CANKGANEKLFF
>TRBJ2-6|TRBV4-2
CASSQDFVSSGANVLTF
>TRBJ1-1|TRBV28
CASNRGGDTEAFF
>TRBJ2-5|TRBV21-1
CASSPRTSQETQYF
>TRBJ2-5|TRBV15
CATSGGTSNGETQYF
>TRBJ2-7|TRBV5-1
CASSWGPGGSNEQYF
>TRBJ2-7|TRBV18
CASSSRDTPAEQYF
>TRBJ2-7|TRBV6-5
CASSYTPGTGGYEQYF
>TRBJ1-3|TRBV5-1
CASSATGVSGNTIYF
>TRBJ1-2|TRBV18
CASSATERTNYGYTF
>TRBJ1-2|TRBV2
CASSHRQEDDGYTF
>TRBJ1-2|TRBV28
CASSLFQGIVGGYTF
>TRBJ2-7|TRBV11-3
CASSLRDRDEQYF
>TRBJ2-3|TRBV18
CASHPGKDTQYF
>TRBJ2-3|TRBV5-4
CASSLDSRTDTQYF
>TRBJ2-2|TRBV5-1
CASSPGALTGELFF
>TRBJ2-1|TRBV7-8
CASSSTGLAAYNEQFF
>TRBJ2-3|TRBV19
CASFSPSTDTQYF
>TRBJ1-5|TRBV6-2/TRBV6-3
CASSYAGTNQPQHF
>TRBJ2-1|TRBV5-6
CASSFGQGSEQFF
>TRBJ2-4|TRBV3-1/TRBV3-2
CASSQGASGSRSIQYF
>TRBJ2-1|TRBV6-6
CASSQAGDEQFF
>TRBJ2-1|TRBV2
CASSPPPGPYNEQFF
>TRBJ1-4|TRBV7-9
CASSVGLSVNEKLFF
>TRBJ1-3|TRBV7-2
CASSLTRGAIAGNTIYF
>TRBJ1-5|TRBV7-2
CASSPQPLTGGHQPQHF
>TRBJ2-7|TRBV5-5
CASSLEGRQDEQYF
>TRBJ1-5|TRBV16
CASRVTGGGSNQPQHF
>TRBJ2-1|TRBV5-1
CASSLAHSSGRAYYNEQFF
>TRBJ2-7|TRBV6-4
CATAGRTKNYEQYF